Below, 28 T cell receptor beta chains from the same sample are listed, as sequenced in a study of blood T cells in healthy people across ages. A second PCR of roughly 6 to 12 cycles used a sample-barcoded 5' primer and a J-beta primer mix. From the 5' RACE reads, TCRdb called clonotypes with MiXCR, one entry per CDR3 protein. The data show approximately 810,000 distinct CDR3 sequences, 29% seen once. Sequenced sample: blood. These receptors were collected from a woman over 75 in good health.

This clonotype was seen only a few times. This may come from a read error, since a much larger clone is one base off. The chain recombines TRBV6-1 with TRBJ2-1; 11 nucleotides match TRBD2. The better agreement between TRBJ2-7 and the DNA end casts doubt on the J call. Germline V gene lookup returns CDR1 MNHNS and CDR2 SASEGT. The CDR3 contains 16 residues. The CDR3 here is CASRTSLAGAINEQYF. Here the CDR3 DNA reads TGTGCCAGCAGGACTTCACTAGCGGGGGCAATCAATGAGCAGTACTTC.

The chain uses TRBV24-1 and TRBJ1-1, with D possibly TRBD1 on 5 matching bases. V shed 7 bases and J shed 6 bases, with 20 bases lying between them. There are 15 residues in the CDR3. The germline CDR1 and CDR2 sequences are KGHDR and SFDVKD. The CDR3 sequence is CATSNSDWGGSEAFF. As DNA, the CDR3 is TGTGCCACCAGCAATTCTGACTGGGGCGGATCTGAAGCTTTCTTT.

This clonotype was seen only a few times. The chain links TRBV18 to TRBJ2-1, with D perhaps TRBD1 (5 bases). Per the germline V gene, CDR1 is KGHSH and CDR2 is LQKENI. The ends were cut back, 6 bases at V and 12 bases at J, with 12 bases in the middle. This CDR3 region has 11 residues. CDR3 bases: TGTGCCAGCTCTGACAGCTTCAGGCAGTTCTTC. This encodes CASSDSFRQFF. Full variable domain (remainder filled in from reference TRBV18 and TRBJ2-1): NAGVMQNPRHLVRRRGQEARLRCSPMKGHSHVYWYRQLPEEGLKFMVYLQKENIIDESGMPKERFSAEFPKEGPSILRIQQVVRGDSAAYFCASSDSFRQFFGPGTRLTVL.

This clonotype was counted a few times. A much larger clone lies a single base off, so this may be a read error. The V call is TRBV4-2, the J call TRBJ2-1; D not resolved. Germline loops: CDR1 LGHNA, CDR2 YNFKEQ. This CDR3 is built from 17 residues. Trimming cost V 0 bases and J 13 bases, with 25 bases left between them. The CDR3 DNA reads TGTGCCAGCAGCCAAGACCGGGCCATAGGAGTGGCAGAGACCCAGTTCTTC. Its translation: CASSQDRAIGVAETQFF.

The J gene is TRBJ1-1, the V gene TRBV5-1, with no clear D. CDR1 is SGHRS and CDR2 is YFSETQ in the germline V gene. Trimming left V 1 base short and J 4 bases short, with 17 bases between. This CDR3 region has 16 residues. The CDR3 sequence is CASSLYTATGSTEAFF. The CDR3 region has the DNA TGCGCCAGCAGCTTGTATACAGCGACCGGAAGCACTGAAGCTTTCTTT.

As for this clonotype: A much larger clone lies one base from this, so it may be a read error. J is TRBJ2-5 and V is TRBV6-5; D is undetermined. CDR3 length: 15 residues. CDR1 is MNHEY and CDR2 is SVGAGI in the germline V gene. V was clipped by 4 bases and J by 3 bases, with 15 bases between them. CDR3 residues: CASSCSRPRKETQYF. Here the CDR3 DNA reads TGTGCCAGCAGTTGCTCCAGGCCGAGAAAAGAGACCCAGTACTTC.

This clonotype has ten or more counts. The genes are TRBV6-2 or TRBV6-3 and TRBJ2-5; 7 bases are shared with TRBD1. Germline lookup yields CDR1 MNHEY and CDR2 SVGEGT. Trimming removed 6 bases from V and 1 base from J; junction bases left unmatched: 2. The CDR3 runs to 13 residues. The CDR3 here is CASRGTAQETQYF. In DNA form, the CDR3 reads TGTGCCAGCAGGGGGACAGCCCAAGAGACCCAGTACTTC.

The sample holds a few counts of this clonotype. V gene TRBV20-1 combines with J gene TRBJ1-5; D unclear. Trimming shortened V by 6 bases and J by 4 bases, and 16 bases separated the two germline ends. This CDR3 comprises 14 residues. CDR1 is DFQATT, CDR2 SNEGSKA, per germline (reference sequence). The CDR3 here is CSAAAQKFNQPQHF. Here the CDR3 DNA reads TGCAGTGCCGCCGCCCAAAAATTTAATCAGCCCCAGCATTTT.

This chain joins TRBV6-5 and TRBJ2-7, with D perhaps TRBD1 (5 bases). Germline V gives CDR1 MNHEY, CDR2 SVGAGI. The V and J ends lost 7 bases and 0 bases respectively, with 13 bases between them. The CDR3 is 14 residues long. In DNA, the CDR3 is TGTGCCAGCACCTCAGGGCGGAGCTCCTACGAGCAGTACTTC. Translating gives CASTSGRSSYEQYF.

This clonotype has just a few counts. The V call is TRBV6-1, the J call TRBJ1-6, with D unresolved. V was shortened by 0 bases and J by 0 bases, with 9 bases between the two germline ends. Germline assignment: CDR1 MNHNS and CDR2 SASEGT. The CDR3 consists of 17 residues. CDR3: CASSEAGGYSYNSPLHF. In DNA form, the CDR3 reads TGTGCCAGCAGTGAAGCGGGCGGATACTCCTATAATTCACCCCTCCACTTT.

In its sample, this clonotype was seen a few times. The chain recombines TRBV11-2 with TRBJ2-5; 7 bases match TRBD1. The trim removed 5 bases at V and 11 bases at J, leaving 11 bases unmatched. CDR1 and CDR2 (germline): SGHAT, FQNNGV. The length of the CDR3 is 13 residues. CDR3 residues: CASSPGTVTAQYF. The CDR3 DNA follows: TGTGCCAGCAGCCCAGGGACAGTTACGGCGCAGTACTTC.

This chain links TRBV19 with TRBJ2-3; D possibly matches TRBD1 or TRBD2 (5 bases each). The CDR3 consists of 12 residues. The V gene lost 3 bases and the J gene lost 7 bases, with 8 bases spanning the gap. The germline V gene encodes CDR1 LNHDA and CDR2 SQIVND (reference sequence). The chain's CDR3 is CASSIGANTQYF. The CDR3 DNA reads as TGTGCCAGTAGTATCGGGGCAAATACGCAGTATTTT.

This clonotype was observed many times. The chain combines TRBV20-1 with TRBJ2-3, with D perhaps assigned TRBD1 or TRBD2 (5 bases each). Deletions cut 1 base from V and 1 base from J, with 12 bases between. The CDR3 runs 15 residues. Germline CDR1 DFQATT, CDR2 SNEGSKA (reference sequence). Here the CDR3 reads CSARVAGSRTDTQYF. In DNA, the CDR3 is TGCAGTGCTAGAGTGGCAGGGAGCCGCACAGATACGCAGTATTTT.

On this clonotype itself: Just one base apart from a much larger clone, this may be a read error. Since the CDR3 does not end with the conserved phenylalanine or tryptophan, this likely comes from a read error. The V call is TRBV7-8, the J call TRBJ2-1, with 9 bases identical to TRBD1. Germline values: CDR1 SGHVS, CDR2 FQNEAQ. Trimming cost V 6 bases and J 2 bases; bases outside gene matches: 8. The length of the CDR3 is 16 residues. The CDR3 reads CASRETGGSAYNEQFV. CDR3 sequence (DNA): TGTGCCAGCAGAGAAACAGGGGGCTCGGCCTACAATGAGCAGTTCGTC.

CDR3 DNA sequence: TGTGCCAGCAGTAAGGAACAGGGACGGGTAAGGCAGTTCTTC. This codes for CASSKEQGRVRQFF. V usage is TRBV2 and J usage is TRBJ2-1, with D perhaps TRBD1 (6 bases). The CDR3 spans 14 residues. Germline V gene lookup returns CDR1 SNHLY and CDR2 FYNNEI. V was pared by 5 bases and J by 12 bases, with 20 bases between.

The rearrangement uses TRBV6-5 and TRBJ2-3; tentative D call: TRBD2 (5 bases). Trimming stripped 0 bases from V and 5 bases from J, with 21 bases between. The CDR3 spans 18 residues. Germline V lookup: CDR1 MNHEY, CDR2 SVGAGI. CDR3 in DNA: TGTGCCAGCAGTTACTCGAAAGTTGGGGAGACCAAGGGAGATACGCAGTATTTT. Translating it yields CASSYSKVGETKGDTQYF.

The chain uses TRBV10-3 and TRBJ2-5; D remains unclear. Matching the DNA end better, TRBJ2-7 makes the J call doubtful. The CDR3 runs 15 residues. The germline V gene has CDR1 ENHRY and CDR2 SYGVKD. CDR3: CAISDVGSYRDEQYF. The CDR3 DNA sequence: TGTGCCATCAGTGACGTTGGCAGCTACCGCGACGAGCAGTACTTC.

This sequence joins TRBV5-1 and TRBJ2-7, with D possibly being TRBD2 (6 bases). The J call may be incorrect, as the DNA end agrees better with TRBJ2-5. Germline V gene data show CDR1 as SGHRS and CDR2 as YFSETQ. This CDR3 spans 15 amino acids. Here the CDR3 reads CASSLGGERVETQYF. CDR3 sequence (DNA): TGCGCCAGCAGCTTGGGAGGGGAGCGGGTAGAGACCCAGTACTTC.

This clonotype showed up just a few times. V and J are TRBV11-2 and TRBJ1-5; maybe TRBD1 (5 bases). CDR3 length: 15 amino acids. CDR1 is SGHAT and CDR2 is FQNNGV in the germline V gene. V was trimmed by 1 base and J by 3 bases, leaving 10 bases between them. DNA for the CDR3: TGTGCCAGCAGCTTAGTATTAGGGACCAATCAGCCCCAGCATTTT. As protein: CASSLVLGTNQPQHF.

To note about this clonotype: The DNA is omitted, as the CDR3 cannot be located on it reliably, and the CDR3 follows TCRdb's listing. The rearrangement links TRBV21-1 to TRBJ1-1; the table gives TRBD1 as D, unverified against the DNA. TRBV21-1 is classified as a pseudogene. The length of the CDR3 is 15 amino acids, counting both ends. CDR3: CASSIVGQGNTEAFF.

Ten or more counts support this clonotype. The chain couples TRBV5-1 to TRBJ2-1; a possible D gene is TRBD1 (7 bases). There are 14 residues in the CDR3. CDR1 is SGHRS and CDR2 is YFSETQ in the germline V gene. With 7 bases removed from V and 1 base from J, the gap between germline ends came to 12 bases. The CDR3 nucleotides read TGCGCCAGCGAGGAGGGGGCTTCCTACAATGAGCAGTTCTTC. Protein product: CASEEGASYNEQFF.

The genes are TRBV20-1 and TRBJ1-5; 7 nucleotides match TRBD1. V gave up 6 bases and J gave up 0 bases; unmatched junction bases: 8. Per the germline V gene, CDR1 is DFQATT and CDR2 is SNEGSKA (reference sequence). CDR3 length equals 15 residues. CDR3 protein: CSAGDSSYSNQPQHF. CDR3 nucleotide sequence: TGCAGTGCGGGGGACAGTTCCTATAGCAATCAGCCCCAGCATTTT.

This clonotype has a handful of counts. This clone may be a read error of a much larger clone one base away. The chain uses TRBV20-1 and TRBJ2-3; no clear D gene. Germline CDR1 and CDR2: DFQATT and SNEGSKA (reference sequence). This CDR3 has 14 residues. V lost 1 base and J 3 bases, leaving 11 bases between the germline ends. The CDR3 is CSARGTLFTDTQYF. CDR3 nucleotides: TGCAGTGCTAGAGGGACCCTATTTACAGATACGCAGTATTTT.

As for this clonotype: The germline gene is not matched at one end of the junction; a read error may be the cause. This sequence joins TRBV9 and TRBJ2-5; 9 nucleotides align to TRBD1. The CDR3 sequence is 15 residues long. CDR1 is SGDLS, CDR2 YYNGEE, per germline. In DNA form, the CDR3 reads TGTGCCAGCAGCGTCGGGACAGGGCCTCAAGAGCCCCAGTACTTC. It is translated as CASSVGTGPQEPQYF.

The rearrangement links TRBV7-9 to TRBJ2-3, with TRBD2 as a possible D gene (6 bases). Looked up from germline, CDR1 is SEHNR and CDR2 is FQNEAQ (reference sequence). Trimming stripped 8 bases from V and 7 bases from J, with 13 bases between. This CDR3 region has 12 residues. The CDR3: CASGVAGNTQYF. Here the CDR3 DNA reads TGTGCCAGCGGAGTCGCGGGAAATACGCAGTATTTT.

This clonotype was picked up many times. CDR3 amino acids: CAIFADRTNEQFF. As DNA, the CDR3 is TGTGCCATCTTCGCGGACAGGACAAATGAGCAGTTCTTC. J is TRBJ2-1 and V is TRBV10-3; 7 bases agree with TRBD1. CDR1 and CDR2 (germline): ENHRY, SYGVKD. Trimming cost V 8 bases and J 7 bases; bases outside gene matches: 8. The CDR3 has 13 amino acids.

This clonotype showed up just a few times. V gene TRBV7-2 combines with J gene TRBJ2-7; 7 positions match TRBD2. J gave up 1 base and V 2 bases, and 5 bases lay outside the gene matches. From germline, CDR1 is SGHTA and CDR2 FQGNSA. The CDR3 loop spans 15 amino acids. CDR3 amino acids: CASSLKRGISYEQYF. CDR3 DNA: TGTGCCAGCAGCTTAAAGCGGGGAATTTCCTACGAGCAGTACTTC.

The gene calls are TRBV5-1 and TRBJ1-1; D is perhaps TRBD1 (6 bases). The CDR3 has 16 residues. The germline gives CDR1 SGHRS, CDR2 YFSETQ. V dropped 2 bases and J dropped 4 bases, with 18 bases sitting between them. The CDR3: CASSFRRTATITEAFF. The CDR3 DNA is TGCGCCAGCAGCTTCCGGAGGACAGCCACGATCACTGAAGCTTTCTTT.